The 20 T cell receptor beta chains presented below share a single source sample, sequenced in a study of cytomegalovirus exposure and HLA in healthy donors. Assay: immunoSEQ multiplex PCR; the TCRdb copy retains only in-frame clones and omits some. The data show 100,000 to 150,000 clones, around 90% seen once. Sequences were obtained from PBMCs. These TCRs come from a young woman in good health and CMV-seronegative.

V usage is TRBV19 and J usage is TRBJ1-3; 8 bases are a match to TRBD1. The germline V gene has CDR1 LNHDA and CDR2 SQIVND (reference sequence). The ends lost 4 bases at V and 0 bases at J; junction bases unmatched: 8. The CDR3 covers 17 residues. The DNA for the CDR3 is TGTGCCAGTAGTACCCGGGACAGGCCAATCTCTGGAAACACCATATATTTT. This sequence encodes CASSTRDRPISGNTIYF.

J is TRBJ2-7 and V is TRBV5-5, with D perhaps matching TRBD2 (7 bases). V lost 3 bases and J lost 3, with 16 bases in between. The CDR3 has 15 residues. Germline assignment: CDR1 SGHKS and CDR2 YYEKEE (reference sequence). CDR3 sequence: CASSWGLAANYEQYF. CDR3 coding DNA: TGTGCCAGCAGCTGGGGGCTAGCGGCAAACTACGAGCAGTACTTC.

This chain uses TRBV5-4 with TRBJ2-7; 9 bases agree with TRBD2. The germline V gene has CDR1 SGHNT and CDR2 YYREEE (reference sequence). The J segment lost 2 bases and the V segment lost 2 bases, leaving 2 bases of the junction unmatched. CDR3 length: 14 residues. The DNA for the CDR3 is TGTGCCAGCAGCTTTAGCGGGGGTGCCTACGAGCAGTACTTC. It encodes CASSFSGGAYEQYF.

The rearrangement links TRBV19 to TRBJ2-7, with 10 positions matching TRBD2. In germline, CDR1 is LNHDA, CDR2 SQIVND (reference sequence). Trimming took 3 bases from V and 5 from J; bases not matched to a gene: 10. This CDR3 spans 16 amino acids. CDR3 in DNA: TGTGCCAGTAGTATCGGGGCGGGACTAGCGTACGACGAGCAGTACTTC. This encodes CASSIGAGLAYDEQYF. Looking up the rest from reference TRBV19 and TRBJ2-7 gives the full variable domain: DGGITQSPKYLFRKEGQNVTLSCEQNLNHDAMYWYRQDPGQGLRLIYYSQIVNDFQKGDIAEGYSVSREKKESFPLTVTSAQKNPTAFYLCASSIGAGLAYDEQYFGPGTRLTVT.

The V gene is TRBV30, the J gene TRBJ2-1; 10 nucleotides align to TRBD2. Losses at the gene ends were 8 bases for V and 5 bases for J; bases not matched to a gene: 12. The germline V gene encodes CDR1 GTSNPN and CDR2 SVGIG (reference sequence). This CDR3 has 15 residues. Here the CDR3 reads CAMDVGGLADNEQFF. The CDR3 DNA follows: TGTGCCATGGATGTTGGCGGACTAGCGGACAATGAGCAGTTCTTC.

This clone has only one observation. This CDR3 reads CASSHRGAGGHGEQFF. Here the CDR3 DNA reads TGTGCCAGCAGCCACCGAGGAGCGGGAGGCCACGGTGAGCAGTTCTTC. This sequence joins TRBV28 and TRBJ2-1, with 9 bases aligning to TRBD2. Trimming removed 6 bases from V and 9 bases from J; junction bases left unmatched: 15. CDR1 and CDR2 from the germline V gene are MDHEN and SYDVKM. The CDR3 runs to 16 residues.

J is TRBJ2-1 and V is TRBV4-1; tentatively, D is TRBD2 (6 bases). This CDR3 is built from 15 residues. Germline V lookup: CDR1 MGHRA, CDR2 YSYEKL. V was trimmed by 4 bases and J by 4 bases, leaving 14 bases between them. CDR3 nucleotide sequence: TGCGCCAGCAGCCCGGGGCGGGGCCGTTACAATGAGCAGTTCTTC. Encoded protein: CASSPGRGRYNEQFF.

The chain links TRBV10-3 to TRBJ1-1; D is perhaps TRBD1 (6 bases). The V end lost 6 bases, the J end lost 4 bases, and 15 bases lay between the germline ends. This CDR3 has 14 amino acids. In germline, CDR1 is ENHRY, CDR2 SYGVKD. CDR3: CAISNRVGSTEAFF. The DNA of the CDR3 is TGTGCCATCAGCAACAGGGTCGGTTCCACTGAAGCTTTCTTT.

This chain joins TRBV19 and TRBJ1-5; TRBD1 might be the D (5 bases). V lost 0 bases to trimming and J lost 9 bases, with 9 bases between them. Germline lookup yields CDR1 LNHDA and CDR2 SQIVND (reference sequence). The CDR3 is 13 residues long. The CDR3 loop reads CASSIEGRGPQHF. CDR3 coding DNA: TGTGCCAGTAGTATAGAGGGGCGGGGGCCCCAGCATTTT.

The chain links TRBV10-1 to TRBJ1-1; D is unclear. The V gene's germline CDR1 is WNHNN and CDR2 SYGVQD (reference sequence). V gave up 4 bases and J gave up 1 base, with 7 bases separating them. This CDR3 has 13 amino acids. This CDR3 reads CASSAAKNTEAFF. Written as DNA, the CDR3 is TGCGCCAGCAGTGCTGCTAAGAACACTGAAGCTTTCTTT.

The rearrangement joins TRBV28 to TRBJ2-7, with 10 bases aligning to TRBD1. The CDR3 has 13 amino acids. In germline, CDR1 is MDHEN, CDR2 SYDVKM. V shed 10 bases and J 4 bases; nucleotides not matched to a gene: 7. The CDR3 nucleotides read TGTGCCATACAACCGGGACAGGGGTACGAGCAGTACTTC. Encoded protein: CAIQPGQGYEQYF.

This clone was detected a few times. The rearrangement uses TRBV7-2 and TRBJ1-1; 8 bases are shared with TRBD1. V was clipped by 1 base and J by 5 bases; unmatched bases: 6. Germline lookup yields CDR1 SGHTA and CDR2 FQGNSA. There are 15 residues in the CDR3. The CDR3 sequence is CASSLGQGMGTEAFF. The CDR3, as DNA: TGTGCCAGCAGCTTAGGACAGGGGATGGGGACTGAAGCTTTCTTT.

The V call is TRBV28, the J call TRBJ1-2; the match to TRBD1 covers 8 bases. V was clipped by 6 bases and J by 7 bases; unmatched bases: 19. The germline V gene has CDR1 MDHEN and CDR2 SYDVKM. This CDR3 is built from 17 residues. The CDR3: CASRLAPGGGEFGGYTF. The CDR3, as DNA: TGTGCCAGCAGACTAGCACCAGGGGGCGGCGAGTTTGGTGGCTACACCTTC.

This clone has just one count. Here the CDR3 reads CASRQGGTSVSEQFF. Written as DNA, the CDR3 is TGTGCCAGCCGCCAGGGGGGGACTAGCGTATCGGAGCAGTTCTTC. The chain uses TRBV27 and TRBJ2-1; 10 nucleotides line up with TRBD2. Germline-derived CDR1 and CDR2 are MNHEY and SMNVEV (reference sequence). The trim removed 8 bases at V and 10 bases at J, leaving 14 bases unmatched. The length of the CDR3 is 15 residues.

The chain recombines TRBV13 with TRBJ1-2; maybe TRBD1 (6 bases). CDR3 size: 16 residues. The V end was cut by 0 bases, the J end by 3 bases, with 14 bases between. Germline assignment: CDR1 PRHDT and CDR2 FYEKMQ (reference sequence). CDR3: CASSLGGADSYYGYTF. CDR3 coding DNA: TGTGCCAGCAGCTTAGGAGGCGCGGACAGTTACTATGGCTACACCTTC.

This chain links TRBV30 with TRBJ2-1; weak D call: TRBD2 (6 bases). The V end lost 0 bases, the J end lost 7 bases, and 16 bases lay between the germline ends. This CDR3 spans 15 amino acids. From germline, CDR1 is GTSNPN and CDR2 SVGIG (reference sequence). The CDR3 DNA follows: TGTGCCTGGAGTGTACCGCTGGGGGGTAGGAATGAGCAGTTCTTC. Encoded protein: CAWSVPLGGRNEQFF.

There are a few counts of this clone. The chain recombines TRBV5-8 with TRBJ2-7; 7 nucleotides agree with TRBD1. This CDR3 has 15 residues. The germline V gene has CDR1 SGHTS and CDR2 YDEGEE. Trimming at V came to 6 bases and at J to 4 bases, leaving 13 bases not matched to a gene. The CDR3 nucleotides are TGTGCCAGCACAATAGCCCAGGGACAGTCATACGAGCAGTACTTC. This translates into CASTIAQGQSYEQYF.

The chain employs TRBV27 and TRBJ1-2; unclear D gene. The CDR3 runs 12 residues. Germline V lookup: CDR1 MNHEY, CDR2 SMNVEV (reference sequence). The V end lost 6 bases, the J end lost 5 bases, and 10 bases lay between the germline ends. The CDR3 coding sequence is TGTGCCAGCAGCCCGGAGCCGTATGGCTACACCTTC. It specifies CASSPEPYGYTF.

The CDR3 bases are TGTGCCAGCAGCCTTGGGACTTTGGGGGAGCTGTTTTTT. It specifies CASSLGTLGELFF. The chain joins TRBV7-2 to TRBJ2-2; D is perhaps TRBD2 (6 bases). The CDR3 is 13 amino acids. Germline V CDR1 and CDR2: SGHTA, FQGNSA. V was pared by 5 bases and J by 8 bases, with 12 bases between.

The rearrangement joins TRBV7-6 to TRBJ2-1, with 11 nucleotides matching TRBD2. V was pared by 5 bases and J by 10 bases, with 10 bases of the junction left unmatched. The germline gives CDR1 SGHVS, CDR2 FNYEAQ. The CDR3 totals 15 residues. CDR3 sequence: CASSHPRLAGNEQFF. The CDR3, as DNA: TGTGCCAGCAGCCACCCAAGACTAGCGGGAAACGAGCAGTTCTTC.